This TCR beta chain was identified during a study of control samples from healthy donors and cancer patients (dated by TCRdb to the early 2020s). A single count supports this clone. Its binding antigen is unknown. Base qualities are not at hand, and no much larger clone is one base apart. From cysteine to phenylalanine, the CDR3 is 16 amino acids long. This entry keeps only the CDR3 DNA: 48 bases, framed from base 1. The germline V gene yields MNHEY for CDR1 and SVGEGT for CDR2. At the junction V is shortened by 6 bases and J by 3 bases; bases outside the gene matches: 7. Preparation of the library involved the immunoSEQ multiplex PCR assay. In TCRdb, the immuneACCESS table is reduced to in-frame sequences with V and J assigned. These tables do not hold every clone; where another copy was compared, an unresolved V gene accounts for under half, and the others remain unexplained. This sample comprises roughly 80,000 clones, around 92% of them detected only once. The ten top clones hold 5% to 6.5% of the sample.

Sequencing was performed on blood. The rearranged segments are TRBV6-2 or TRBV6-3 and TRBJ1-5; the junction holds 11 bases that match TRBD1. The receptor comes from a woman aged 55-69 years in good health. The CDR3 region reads CASSPLDRGHNQPQHF. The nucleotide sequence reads TGTGCCAGCAGCCCTCTGGACAGGGGGCACAATCAGCCCCAGCATTTT.